The 18 T cell receptor beta chains below come from one sample, sequenced in a study of blood T cell repertoires in COVID-19. Clones were read by immunoSEQ multiplex PCR, and TCRdb kept only the in-frame ones, dropping some. In the table there are tens of thousands of clones, approximately 83% of which are singletons. Sequenced: peripheral blood. The receptors originated from a man between 70 and 80 years old with acute or convalescent COVID-19.

The rearrangement joins TRBV5-4 to TRBJ2-7, with 8 bases identical to TRBD1. Germline CDR1 is SGHNT and CDR2 is YYREEE (reference sequence). Losses at the gene ends were 4 bases for V and 0 bases for J; bases not matched to a gene: 6. The CDR3 runs 15 residues. CDR3 sequence reads: CASSEGGQGSYEQYF. The CDR3 nucleotides are TGTGCCAGCAGCGAAGGAGGACAGGGCTCCTACGAGCAGTACTTC.

The chain is built from TRBV6-5 and TRBJ2-7; no firm D call. Germline-derived CDR1 and CDR2 are MNHEY and SVGAGI. V was clipped by 0 bases and J by 3 bases, with 6 bases between them. The CDR3 sequence is 13 residues long. CDR3 DNA: TGTGCCAGCAGTTACTCGCCCAGCTACGAGCAGTACTTC. Translating gives CASSYSPSYEQYF.

This clone was seen a single time. This chain links TRBV7-6 with TRBJ2-7; D perhaps matches TRBD1 (5 bases). The CDR3 runs to 14 residues. Germline V CDR1 and CDR2: SGHVS, FNYEAQ. Between the trimmed V and J ends, which lost 5 bases and 1 base, there was a span of 12 bases. The CDR3 loop reads CASSHGHRSYEQYF. Written as DNA, the CDR3 is TGTGCCAGCAGCCACGGACATAGGTCCTACGAGCAGTACTTC.

DNA of the CDR3: TGTGCCAGCAGTTTCGCGGGGGCTGGAAACACCATATATTTT. Residues: CASSFAGAGNTIYF. V and J are TRBV27 and TRBJ1-3; perhaps TRBD1 as D (5 bases). Germline CDR1 reads MNHEY; CDR2 reads SMNVEV (reference sequence). The CDR3 spans 14 residues. Trimming cost V 3 bases and J 2 bases, with 8 bases left between them.

J is TRBJ1-2 and V is TRBV29-1, with D unclear. Germline V gene sequence: CDR1 SQVTM, CDR2 ANQGSEA. CDR3 size: 15 residues. V shed 0 bases and J shed 8 bases, with 19 bases lying between them. For the CDR3, the DNA is TGCAGCGTTGAAGATAAGGGCCCGGGGATATTAGGCTACACCTTC. This codes for CSVEDKGPGILGYTF.

This clone was detected a few times. The V gene is TRBV6-1, the J gene TRBJ1-5, with 12 bases aligning to TRBD1. The CDR3 totals 19 residues. The J segment lost 0 bases and the V segment lost 3 bases, leaving 9 bases of the junction unmatched. Per the germline V gene, CDR1 is MNHNS and CDR2 is SASEGT. CDR3 bases: TGTGCCAGCAGTGAGGGACAGGGGGCGCCGCAGTATAGCAATCAGCCCCAGCATTTT. This codes for CASSEGQGAPQYSNQPQHF.

V usage is TRBV30 and J usage is TRBJ1-2; 7 bases fit TRBD1. Germline CDR1 and CDR2: GTSNPN and SVGIG (reference sequence). CDR3 length equals 15 residues. V lost 4 bases, J lost 0 bases, and 8 bases stayed unmatched. The CDR3: CAWTLDRPANYGYTF. CDR3 bases: TGTGCCTGGACTCTGGACAGGCCCGCTAACTATGGCTACACCTTC.

On this clone: One end of the junction fails to match germline, which may point to a read error. The CDR3 protein is CASRYGGRVNQLQHF. CDR3 bases: TGTGCCAGCAGATACGGGGGGCGGGTCAATCAGCTCCAGCATTTT. The chain carries TRBV28 and TRBJ1-5, with a possible D match to TRBD1 (6 bases). Per the germline V gene, CDR1 is MDHEN and CDR2 is SYDVKM. This CDR3 is 15 amino acids long.

A few counts support this clone. This chain connects TRBV10-2 to TRBJ2-7, with 14 bases matching TRBD2. Germline V gives CDR1 WSHSY, CDR2 SAAADI. Trimming took 0 bases from V and 13 from J; bases not matched to a gene: 2. The CDR3 totals 13 residues. The CDR3 nucleotides read TGCGCCAGCAGTGAGTCGACTAGCGGGAGGGCCTACTTC. Protein product: CASSESTSGRAYF.

This clone has just one count. This rearrangement joins TRBV3-1 (or the pseudogene TRBV3-2) to TRBJ1-1; D is undetermined. The CDR3 runs 14 residues. Germline V gives CDR1 LGHDT, CDR2 YNNKEL (reference sequence). The V end lost 7 bases, the J end lost 3 bases, and 15 bases lay between the germline ends. CDR3 nucleotide sequence: TGTGCCAGCACCCCCGGAGGCATGGACACTGAAGCTTTCTTT. It translates to CASTPGGMDTEAFF.

V gene TRBV9 combines with J gene TRBJ2-7, with 12 bases aligning to TRBD1. Germline values: CDR1 SGDLS, CDR2 YYNGEE. V was clipped by 3 bases and J by 3 bases; unmatched bases: 4. This CDR3 region has 15 residues. The CDR3 protein is CASSAGTGGFYEQYF. The CDR3 nucleotides read TGTGCCAGCAGCGCGGGGACAGGGGGCTTCTACGAGCAGTACTTC.

This chain links TRBV6-2 or TRBV6-3 with TRBJ2-1; 8 nucleotides line up with TRBD2. Germline lookup yields CDR1 MNHEY and CDR2 SVGEGT. The CDR3 totals 18 residues. Trimming took 3 bases from V and 0 from J; bases not matched to a gene: 10. The CDR3 is CASSYRAGGVGSYNEQFF. CDR3 DNA sequence: TGTGCCAGCAGTTATAGGGCGGGAGGCGTGGGCTCCTACAATGAGCAGTTCTTC.

V usage is TRBV11-2 and J usage is TRBJ2-2; D is possibly TRBD1 (5 bases). V was pared by 4 bases and J by 4 bases, with 7 bases between. From germline, CDR1 is SGHAT and CDR2 FQNNGV. The CDR3 has 13 amino acids. CDR3 nucleotide sequence: TGTGCCAGCAGCTCCGACAGCACCGGGGAGCTGTTTTTT. This gives the protein CASSSDSTGELFF.

The gene calls are TRBV7-3 and TRBJ1-1; D is possibly TRBD1 (6 bases). Trimming pared 0 bases from V and 1 base from J, leaving 18 bases between. The CDR3 extends over 18 amino acids. Germline values: CDR1 SGHTA, CDR2 FQGTGA. Here the CDR3 reads CASSLTRRHTGRNTEAFF. The DNA of the CDR3 is TGTGCCAGCAGCTTAACTCGGCGACACACAGGGAGGAACACTGAAGCTTTCTTT. The full variable domain, with the rest looked up from reference TRBV7-3 and TRBJ1-1, is GAGVSQTPSNKVTEKGKYVELRCDPISGHTALYWYRQSLGQGPEFLIYFQGTGAADDSGLPNDRFFAVRPEGSVSTLKIQRTERGDSAVYLCASSLTRRHTGRNTEAFFGQGTRLTVV.

This clone was counted a single time. CDR3 loop: CSASGPRRGTDTQYF. Written as DNA, the CDR3 is TGCAGTGCTAGTGGCCCCCGGCGGGGCACAGATACGCAGTATTTT. The chain joins TRBV20-1 to TRBJ2-3, with D maybe TRBD2 (5 bases). Germline CDR1 reads DFQATT; CDR2 reads SNEGSKA (reference sequence). The CDR3 extends over 15 amino acids. V gave up 3 bases and J gave up 1 base, with 14 bases separating them.

J is TRBJ1-1 and V is TRBV4-3; a possible D gene is TRBD1 (6 bases). This CDR3 spans 16 amino acids. The V gene's germline CDR1 is LGHNA and CDR2 YSLEER. Trimming left V 1 base short and J 1 base short, with 13 bases between. CDR3 bases: TGCGCCAGCAGCCAAGGGGCAAACAGGGCGAACACTGAAGCTTTCTTT. Protein: CASSQGANRANTEAFF.

This clone appeared a few times. This sequence joins TRBV18 and TRBJ2-7; 9 bases match TRBD1. The ends lost 0 bases at V and 5 bases at J; junction bases unmatched: 8. The CDR3 is made up of 16 amino acids. In germline, CDR1 is KGHSH, CDR2 LQKENI. This CDR3 reads CASSPPIPGQGHEQYF. The CDR3 coding sequence is TGTGCCAGCTCACCACCGATTCCGGGACAGGGCCACGAGCAGTACTTC.

The V gene is TRBV4-3, the J gene TRBJ2-3; D gene uncertain. Germline V gene lookup returns CDR1 LGHNA and CDR2 YSLEER. CDR3 size: 13 residues. Trimming cost V 2 bases and J 4 bases, with 7 bases left between them. CDR3 residues: CASSQLLPDTQYF. As DNA, the CDR3 is TGCGCCAGCAGCCAATTACTACCAGATACGCAGTATTTT.